This T cell receptor (beta chain) was sequenced during a study of cytomegalovirus exposure and HLA in healthy donors. Note on this clone: Its antigen is not known.

The PCR ran on 60 Vbeta and 13 Jbeta primers. Original processing notes: In a later analysis, the count reached 80 million or so unique TCR beta chains, with about 10 million shared. Profiled with immunoSEQ multiplex PCR; TCRdb holds only in-frame clones, not every one. That table supplies the V and J calls and clone size; D and trimming were determined from the DNA. The table records around 110,000 clones, over 60% of them present only once. Findings of the study overall: When the data were analyzed later, several of the most significant clusters appeared to be linked to common viral pathogens.

V lost 2 bases to trimming and J lost 4 bases, with 8 bases between them. Germline CDR1 KGHSH, CDR2 LQKENI. The CDR3 runs 13 residues. Material for sequencing was PBMCs. The chain couples TRBV18 to TRBJ1-2; D perhaps matches TRBD1 (5 bases). This TCR was sampled from a man between 18 and 35 years old in good health and CMV-seronegative. In DNA, the CDR3 is TGTGCCAGCTCACCAACAGGTCCCTATGGCTACACCTTC. Its protein is CASSPTGPYGYTF. The variable domain in full, completed from reference TRBV18 and TRBJ1-2, reads NAGVMQNPRHLVRRRGQEARLRCSPMKGHSHVYWYRQLPEEGLKFMVYLQKENIIDESGMPKERFSAEFPKEGPSILRIQQVVRGDSAAYFCASSPTGPYGYTFGSGTRLTVV.